These 14 T cell receptor beta chains came from one sample sequenced in a study of T cell responses to AZD1222 COVID-19 vaccine. The table came from immunoSEQ multiplex PCR; TCRdb's copy has only in-frame clones and leaves some out. The data contain 150,000 to 200,000 clones, around 92% of them singletons. The sample was peripheral blood, taken on day 0 of AZD1222 vaccination. The receptor set was obtained from an adult in good health.

This chain uses TRBV6-4 with TRBJ2-3; 12 bases align to TRBD2. Germline V gives CDR1 MRHNA, CDR2 SNTAGT. Trimming at V came to 6 bases and at J to 6 bases, leaving 4 bases not matched to a gene. CDR3 size: 14 residues. Here the CDR3 DNA reads TGTGCCAGCAGACGACTAGCGGGAGCGGATACGCAGTATTTT. The encoded protein is CASRRLAGADTQYF.

This clone is a singleton in its sample. CDR3 in amino acids: CAIQRGVQGALDQPQHF. The CDR3 DNA is TGTGCCATTCAAAGGGGGGTCCAGGGGGCTCTCGATCAGCCCCAGCATTTT. The chain has TRBV19 and TRBJ1-5, with 8 bases lining up with TRBD1. This CDR3 is built from 17 residues. After removal of 10 bases from V and 5 bases from J, the junction contained 19 bases not matched to a gene. The germline CDR1 and CDR2 sequences are LNHDA and SQIVND (reference sequence).

This rearrangement joins TRBV5-1 to TRBJ1-6; TRBD1 matches 7 bases. The V gene end was trimmed by 1 base and the J gene end by 3 bases; junction bases not matched to a gene: 4. The CDR3 runs 16 residues. Germline CDR1 reads SGHRS; CDR2 reads YFSETQ. The CDR3 loop is CASSLSRDSYNSPLHF. CDR3 DNA sequence: TGCGCCAGCAGCTTGTCTCGGGACAGCTATAATTCACCCCTCCACTTT.

This clone was seen just once. This chain links TRBV11-2 with TRBJ1-4; D may be TRBD1 (6 bases). Germline V lookup: CDR1 SGHAT, CDR2 FQNNGV. V dropped 5 bases and J dropped 8 bases, with 12 bases sitting between them. The CDR3 sequence is 13 residues long. Here the CDR3 reads CASSLGGGEKLFF. Written as DNA, the CDR3 is TGTGCCAGCAGCCTCGGAGGGGGGGAAAAACTGTTTTTT.

V gene TRBV11-3 combines with J gene TRBJ1-1; no definite D call. The length of the CDR3 is 13 residues. Trimming removed 5 bases from V and 1 base from J, with 8 bases in between. Germline CDR1 reads SGHNT; CDR2 reads YENEEA. DNA of the CDR3: TGTGCCAGCAGCGCACATCAGAACACTGAAGCTTTCTTT. Its translation: CASSAHQNTEAFF.

In DNA form, the CDR3 reads TGTGCCAGCAGCTCGGGACAGGGAAATTCACCCCTCCACTTT. This sequence encodes CASSSGQGNSPLHF. This sequence joins TRBV2 and TRBJ1-6, with 9 bases aligning to TRBD1. Germline V gene sequence: CDR1 SNHLY, CDR2 FYNNEI. The CDR3 is 14 amino acids. V dropped 6 bases and J dropped 7; count of bases not matched to a gene: 4.

The table lists this clone with a count of one. The genes are TRBV5-6 and TRBJ1-1; D unresolved. The V and J ends lost 1 base and 5 bases respectively, with 6 bases between them. Germline V gene data show CDR1 as SGHDT and CDR2 as YYEEEE. The CDR3 contains 12 residues. The DNA for the CDR3 is TGTGCCAGCAGCTTGAGGAGGACTGAAGCTTTCTTT. This translates into CASSLRRTEAFF.

This rearrangement joins TRBV19 to TRBJ2-1, with D unresolved. The CDR3 length is 16 residues. V lost 5 bases and J 0 bases, leaving 14 bases between the germline ends. Germline CDR1 and CDR2: LNHDA and SQIVND (reference sequence). The DNA of the CDR3 is TGTGCCAGTAGTCCGATAACGCGGAGCTCCTACAATGAGCAGTTCTTC. This gives the protein CASSPITRSSYNEQFF.

This clone was detected only once. This chain joins TRBV4-1 and TRBJ2-1, with D perhaps matching TRBD2 (6 bases). Germline V lookup: CDR1 MGHRA, CDR2 YSYEKL. Trimming took 0 bases from V and 8 from J, leaving 14 bases between them. This CDR3 has 15 residues. CDR3 nucleotide sequence: TGCGCCAGCAGCCAAGATGGCGGGGAGCTGTATGAGCAGTTCTTC. Translated: CASSQDGGELYEQFF.

This chain joins TRBV10-3 and TRBJ2-1; D not resolved. Trimming removed 4 bases from V and 7 bases from J, with 8 bases in between. The germline gives CDR1 ENHRY, CDR2 SYGVKD. The CDR3 consists of 12 residues. The CDR3 reads CAISVTANEQFF. The CDR3 DNA follows: TGTGCCATCAGTGTTACGGCGAATGAGCAGTTCTTC.

This clone was detected once. The J gene is TRBJ2-7, the V gene TRBV2, with D perhaps being TRBD1 or TRBD2 (5 bases each). The V gene's germline CDR1 is SNHLY and CDR2 FYNNEI. The length of the CDR3 is 15 residues. Trimming removed 4 bases from V and 6 bases from J, with 19 bases in between. The CDR3 region has the DNA TGTGCCAGCAGTGTCGGCAGGGTTGGGACCTTCGAGCAGTACTTC. Protein sequence: CASSVGRVGTFEQYF.

This chain joins TRBV10-2 and TRBJ2-7, with a weak D call TRBD1 (6 bases). CDR3 length: 12 amino acids. Deletions cut 2 bases from V and 6 bases from J, with 8 bases between. CDR1 and CDR2 (germline): WSHSY, SAAADI. The CDR3, as DNA: TGCGCCAGCAGTGAGACAGGGATCGAGCAGTACTTC. Translation: CASSETGIEQYF.

This clone was detected a few times. The chain couples TRBV6-1 to TRBJ1-2; D ambiguous. Germline CDR1 and CDR2: MNHNS and SASEGT. CDR3 length equals 13 residues. V was trimmed by 2 bases and J by 6 bases, leaving 10 bases between them. CDR3 nucleotide sequence: TGTGCCAGCAGTGAAACAGTCTCGGATGGCTACACCTTC. Translation: CASSETVSDGYTF.

The rearrangement joins TRBV18 to TRBJ1-4; D may be TRBD1 (5 bases). Germline assignment: CDR1 KGHSH and CDR2 LQKENI. V was trimmed by 6 bases and J by 8 bases, leaving 16 bases between them. The CDR3 consists of 14 residues. CDR3 loop: CASSLLKGNEKLFF. In DNA, the CDR3 is TGTGCCAGCTCCCTCCTCAAGGGGAACGAAAAACTGTTTTTT.